The present T cell receptor beta chain was sequenced within a study of Ad26.COV2.S vaccination and SARS-CoV-2 variants. Produced via immunoSEQ multiplex PCR; TCRdb's table is partial and in-frame only. The sample lists about 94,000 clones, 82% occurring once. A remark on this clone: The antigen remains unidentified.

Study-level findings and limits: Vaccinated and placebo-treated recipients had similar non-spike TCR breadth. Researchers cautioned that TCR breadth and depth analyses may have underestimated total T cell responses. Marked by substantial breadth, spike-specific CD8+ and CD4+ T cell responses were reportedly seen after vaccination.

The CDR3 sequence is 15 residues long. The V segment lost 5 bases and the J segment 5 bases; nucleotides outside the gene matches: 6. Germline V CDR1 and CDR2: SGHVS, FQNEAQ. Sequenced here: peripheral blood, sampled after recovery from COVID-19. The rearrangement joins TRBV7-8 to TRBJ2-3, with 11 positions matching TRBD2. The clonotype originates from a human donor who had recovered from COVID-19. The DNA of the CDR3 is TGTGCCAGCAGCCCACTAGCGGGAGTCGGAGATACGCAGTATTTT. This codes for CASSPLAGVGDTQYF. Drawing the rest from reference TRBV7-8 and TRBJ2-3, the complete variable domain is GAGVSQSPRYKVAKRGQDVALRCDPISGHVSLFWYQQALGQGPEFLTYFQNEAQLDKSGLPSDRFFAERPEGSVSTLKIQRTQQEDSAVYLCASSPLAGVGDTQYFGPGTRLTVL.